A single sample gave rise to the 3 T cell receptor beta chains below, sequenced in a study of STAT5B mutations in CD4+ large granular lymphocyte leukemia. Clones were read by immunoSEQ multiplex PCR, and TCRdb kept only the in-frame ones, dropping some. Altogether tens of thousands of clones are present, roughly 76% being singletons, with the ten largest covering 3.6%. Material for sequencing was CD4+ T cells from blood buffy coats. The receptors come from a human donor in good health.

The rearrangement links TRBV5-6 to TRBJ1-2; 8 positions match TRBD1. This CDR3 region has 15 residues. Germline V gene sequence: CDR1 SGHDT, CDR2 YYEEEE. V shed 4 bases, J shed 0 bases, and the junction held 5 bases outside the gene matches. The CDR3 DNA reads TGTGCCAGCAGCAGAGGACAGGGAGCTAACTATGGCTACACCTTC. Protein sequence: CASSRGQGANYGYTF.

The chain has TRBV7-9 and TRBJ1-1; a weak D match, TRBD1 (6 bases). The V gene lost 5 bases and the J gene lost 2 bases, with 15 bases spanning the gap. CDR3 length: 15 residues. Per germline, CDR1 SEHNR and CDR2 FQNEAQ (reference sequence). CDR3 protein: CASSPAGAPNTEAFF. CDR3 coding DNA: TGTGCCAGCAGCCCGGCGGGGGCCCCTAACACTGAAGCTTTCTTT.

The rearrangement links TRBV7-9 to TRBJ2-7, with no clear D. Deletions cut 1 base from V and 3 bases from J, with 10 bases between. Germline loops: CDR1 SEHNR, CDR2 FQNEAQ (reference sequence). The CDR3 extends over 14 amino acids. CDR3: CASSLGVSSYEQYF. The CDR3 region has the DNA TGTGCCAGCAGCTTAGGCGTGTCTAGCTACGAGCAGTACTTC.